This TCR beta chain is from a study of tumor-infiltrating lymphocytes in primary liver carcinoma. Study overall: All patients, whether men or women, fell within 30 to 69 years of age. Whole-study findings and limits: No more than about 8-24% of top clones could be seen in all five tumor regions. Researchers found tumor-adjacent and tumor-blood pairs overlapped less than tumor region pairs.

The CDR3 totals 15 residues. Germline assignment: CDR1 SGHNT and CDR2 YYREEE (reference sequence). The V and J ends lost 3 bases and 4 bases, in that order; junction bases with no gene match: 8. DNA and RNA were both co-extracted from roughly 18-30 mg of bulk tissue that had not been sorted. Those sampled were patients whose primary liver carcinoma was treated by surgical resection. A primer matching the constant region was used to make TCR beta cDNA from 450 to 500 ng of total RNA. Slightly modified ARM-PCR with three nested multiplex PCR rounds yielded TCR beta libraries. Primers for the first two PCR rounds were TRBV1-TRBV30 forward primers and a C-beta reverse primer (about 9 cycles per round). TCRdb ran MiXCR on the multiplex PCR reads and lists one entry per CDR3 protein. The repertoire includes about 99,000 distinct CDR3 sequences, more than 60% of them detected once, and 9.5% sits in the top ten.

This clonotype was recorded at least ten times. Its antigen is not known. What was sequenced was liver tumor tissue from sampling region 5. The subset here: tumor region T5, tumor centre. The clonotype originates from a woman in her sixties with primary liver carcinoma and hepatitis B virus infection. This sequence joins TRBV5-4 and TRBJ2-5; 8 positions match TRBD1. CDR3 region: CASSSSGTGGETQYF. CDR3 in DNA: TGTGCCAGCAGCTCTTCCGGGACAGGTGGAGAGACCCAGTACTTC.